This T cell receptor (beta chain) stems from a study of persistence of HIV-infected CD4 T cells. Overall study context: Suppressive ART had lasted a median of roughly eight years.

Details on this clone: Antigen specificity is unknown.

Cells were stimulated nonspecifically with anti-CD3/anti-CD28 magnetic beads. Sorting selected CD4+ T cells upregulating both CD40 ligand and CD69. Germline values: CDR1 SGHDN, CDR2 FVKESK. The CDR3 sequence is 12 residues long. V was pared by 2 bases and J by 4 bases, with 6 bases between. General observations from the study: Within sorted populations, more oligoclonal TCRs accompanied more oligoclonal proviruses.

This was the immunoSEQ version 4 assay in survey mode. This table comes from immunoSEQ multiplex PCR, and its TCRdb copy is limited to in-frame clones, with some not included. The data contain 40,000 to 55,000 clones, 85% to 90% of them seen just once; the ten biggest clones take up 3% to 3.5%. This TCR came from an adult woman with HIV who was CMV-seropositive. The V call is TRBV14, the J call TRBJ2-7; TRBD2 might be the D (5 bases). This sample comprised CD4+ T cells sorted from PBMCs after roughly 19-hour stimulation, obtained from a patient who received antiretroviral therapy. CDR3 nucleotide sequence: TGTGCCAGCAGCCAACGCGGGTACGAGCAGTACTTC. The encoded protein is CASSQRGYEQYF.